This T cell receptor beta chain was sequenced in a study of sequential checkpoint blockade in melanoma. Study as a whole: Matched biopsies came pretreatment and at week 13 for 20 to 25 patients.

Study-wide points: Response in arm A was associated with pretreatment TIL clonality.

Treatment here: randomized to nivolumab then ipilimumab (arm A) or the reverse (arm B). Profiled with immunoSEQ multiplex PCR; TCRdb holds only in-frame clones, not every one. The data show about 9,600 clones, with roughly a quarter seen just once and roughly 19% held by the top ten. Regarding this clone: Its specificity is unknown.

The clonotype originates from a human donor with melanoma. The sequencing here drew on tumor tissue (inferred from file names), taken from a patient given nivolumab and ipilimumab in sequence.

Here the CDR3 reads CAIGEPGQGGPGELFF. CDR3 nucleotides: TGTGCCATCGGGGAACCGGGACAGGGTGGTCCCGGGGAGCTGTTTTTT. This chain connects TRBV6-8 to TRBJ2-2, with TRBD1 matching over 9 bases. This CDR3 contains 16 residues. Germline V gene sequence: CDR1 MNHGY, CDR2 SAAAGT. V was pared by 10 bases and J by 6 bases, with 15 bases of the junction left unmatched.